The sequence of this TCR beta chain was determined in a study of T cells after yellow fever vaccination. Whole-study results and caveats: Booster sampling recovered most clones from primary vaccination (96% CD4, approximately 90% CD8).

With respect to this clonotype: What it binds is unknown. It may be a read error: a sequence one base away is much more abundant.

Trimming removed 3 bases from V and 10 bases from J, with 19 bases in between. Germline V gene data show CDR1 as LGHDT and CDR2 as YNNKEL (reference sequence). The CDR3 consists of 16 residues. TCRdb independently ran MiXCR on the 5' RACE reads; one entry per CDR3 protein. The table has roughly 300,000 distinct CDR3 sequences, approximately 8% seen once. This TCR came from a man younger than 35 who received the YFV17D yellow fever vaccine. The chain is built from TRBV3-1 and TRBJ1-6; TRBD1 might be the D (6 bases). The sequencing used PBMCs, collected approximately 40 days after the first yellow fever vaccination. The CDR3 region is CASSHRDMVPESPLHF. CDR3 DNA: TGTGCCAGCAGCCACCGGGACATGGTACCTGAGTCACCCCTCCACTTT.